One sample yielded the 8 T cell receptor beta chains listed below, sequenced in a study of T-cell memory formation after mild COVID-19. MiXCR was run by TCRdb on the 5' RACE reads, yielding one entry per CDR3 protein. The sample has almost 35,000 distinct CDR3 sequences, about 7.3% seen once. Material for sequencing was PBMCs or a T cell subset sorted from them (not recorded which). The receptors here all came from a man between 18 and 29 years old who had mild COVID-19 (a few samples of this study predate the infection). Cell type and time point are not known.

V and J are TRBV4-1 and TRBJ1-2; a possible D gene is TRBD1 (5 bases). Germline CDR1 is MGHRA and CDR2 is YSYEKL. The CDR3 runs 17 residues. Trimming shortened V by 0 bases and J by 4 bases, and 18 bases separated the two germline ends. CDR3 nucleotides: TGCGCCAGCAGCCAAGATCCCCAGGGATGGTCTCCCTATGGCTACACCTTC. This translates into CASSQDPQGWSPYGYTF.

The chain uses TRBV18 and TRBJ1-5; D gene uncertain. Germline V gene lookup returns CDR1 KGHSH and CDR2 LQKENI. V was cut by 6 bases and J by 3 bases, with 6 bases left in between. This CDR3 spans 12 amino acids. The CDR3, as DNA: TGTGCCAGCTCGCTGATCAATCAGCCCCAGCATTTT. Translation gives CASSLINQPQHF.

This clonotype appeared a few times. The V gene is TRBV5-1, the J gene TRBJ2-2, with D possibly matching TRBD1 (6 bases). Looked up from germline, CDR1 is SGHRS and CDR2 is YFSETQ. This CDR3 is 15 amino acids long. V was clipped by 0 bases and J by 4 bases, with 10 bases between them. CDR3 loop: CASSLDRVITGELFF. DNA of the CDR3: TGCGCCAGCAGCTTGGACAGGGTTATCACCGGGGAGCTGTTTTTT. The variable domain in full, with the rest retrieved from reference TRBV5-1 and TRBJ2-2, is KAGVTQTPRYLIKTRGQQVTLSCSPISGHRSVSWYQQTPGQGLQFLFEYFSETQRNKGNFPGRFSGRQFSNSRSEMNVSTLELGDSALYLCASSLDRVITGELFFGEGSRLTVL.

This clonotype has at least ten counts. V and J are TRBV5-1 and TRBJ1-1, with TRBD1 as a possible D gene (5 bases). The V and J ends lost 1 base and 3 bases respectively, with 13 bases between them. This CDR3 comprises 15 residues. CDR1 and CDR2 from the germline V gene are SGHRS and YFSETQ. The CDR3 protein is CASSLKPGWDTEAFF. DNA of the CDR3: TGCGCCAGCAGCTTGAAGCCAGGGTGGGACACTGAAGCTTTCTTT.

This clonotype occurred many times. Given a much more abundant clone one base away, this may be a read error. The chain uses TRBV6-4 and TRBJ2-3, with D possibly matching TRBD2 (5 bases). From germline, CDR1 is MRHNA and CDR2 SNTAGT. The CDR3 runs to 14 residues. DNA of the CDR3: TGTGCCAGCAGTGAAAGAGGGAGCACAGATACGCATTATTTT. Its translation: CASSERGSTDTHYF.

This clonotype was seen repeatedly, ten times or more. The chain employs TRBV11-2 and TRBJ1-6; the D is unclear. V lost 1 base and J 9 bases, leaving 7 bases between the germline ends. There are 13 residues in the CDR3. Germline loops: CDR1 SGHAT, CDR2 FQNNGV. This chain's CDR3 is CASSLAAGSPLHF. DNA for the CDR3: TGTGCCAGCAGCTTAGCGGCGGGTTCACCCCTCCACTTT.

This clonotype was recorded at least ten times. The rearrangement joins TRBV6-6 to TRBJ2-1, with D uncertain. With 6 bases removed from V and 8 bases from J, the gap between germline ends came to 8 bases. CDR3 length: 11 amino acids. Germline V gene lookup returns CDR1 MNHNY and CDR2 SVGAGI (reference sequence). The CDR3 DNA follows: TGTGCCAGCAGCTCCAAAGATGAGCAGTTCTTC. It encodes CASSSKDEQFF.

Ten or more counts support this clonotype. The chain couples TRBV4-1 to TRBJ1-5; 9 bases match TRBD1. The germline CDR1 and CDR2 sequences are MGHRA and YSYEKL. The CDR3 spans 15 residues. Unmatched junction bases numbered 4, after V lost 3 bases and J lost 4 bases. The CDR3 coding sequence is TGCGCCAGCAGCCAGGGGACAGGGCTGAATCAGCCCCAGCATTTT. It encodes CASSQGTGLNQPQHF.